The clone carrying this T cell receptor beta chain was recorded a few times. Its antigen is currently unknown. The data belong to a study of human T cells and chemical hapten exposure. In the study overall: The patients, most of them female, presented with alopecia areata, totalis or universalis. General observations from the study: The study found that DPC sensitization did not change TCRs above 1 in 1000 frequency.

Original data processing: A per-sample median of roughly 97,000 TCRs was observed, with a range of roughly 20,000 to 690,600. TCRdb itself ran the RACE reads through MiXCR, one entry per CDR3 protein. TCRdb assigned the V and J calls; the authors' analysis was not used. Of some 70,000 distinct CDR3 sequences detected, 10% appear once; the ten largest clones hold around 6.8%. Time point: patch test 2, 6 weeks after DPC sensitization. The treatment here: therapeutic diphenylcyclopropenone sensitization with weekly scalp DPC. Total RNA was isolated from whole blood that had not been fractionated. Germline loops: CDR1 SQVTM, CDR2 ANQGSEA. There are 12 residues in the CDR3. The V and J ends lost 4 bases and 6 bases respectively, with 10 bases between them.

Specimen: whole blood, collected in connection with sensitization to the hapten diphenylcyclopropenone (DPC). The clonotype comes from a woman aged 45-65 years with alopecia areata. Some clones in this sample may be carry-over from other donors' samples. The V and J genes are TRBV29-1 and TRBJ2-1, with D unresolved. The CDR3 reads CSVGLNSNEQFF. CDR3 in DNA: TGCAGCGTTGGGTTGAATAGCAATGAGCAGTTCTTC.